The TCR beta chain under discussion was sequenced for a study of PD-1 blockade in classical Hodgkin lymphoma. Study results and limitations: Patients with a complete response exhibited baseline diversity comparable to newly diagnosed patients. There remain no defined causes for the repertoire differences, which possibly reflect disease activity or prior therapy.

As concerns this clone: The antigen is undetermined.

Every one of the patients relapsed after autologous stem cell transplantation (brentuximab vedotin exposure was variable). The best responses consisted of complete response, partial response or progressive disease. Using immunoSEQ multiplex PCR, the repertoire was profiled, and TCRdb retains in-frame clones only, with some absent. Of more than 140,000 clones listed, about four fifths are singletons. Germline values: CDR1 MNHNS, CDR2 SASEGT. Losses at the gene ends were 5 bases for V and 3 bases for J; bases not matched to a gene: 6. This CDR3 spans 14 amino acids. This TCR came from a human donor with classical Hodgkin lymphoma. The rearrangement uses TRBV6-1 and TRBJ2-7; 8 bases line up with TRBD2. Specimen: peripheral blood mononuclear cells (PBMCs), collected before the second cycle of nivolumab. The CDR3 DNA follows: TGTGCCAGCAGTCGTTTCCGGGAGGGCTACGAGCAGTACTTC. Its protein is CASSRFREGYEQYF.